Listed below are T cell receptor beta chains from one sample, sequenced in a study of neoadjuvant nivolumab and ipilimumab in lung cancer. Clones were read by immunoSEQ multiplex PCR, and TCRdb kept only the in-frame ones, dropping some. The sample contains some 38,000 clones, roughly nine tenths of which appear only once. The material sequenced was peripheral blood, taken before neoadjuvant nivolumab, alone or with ipilimumab. The source is an adult with non-small cell lung cancer. CDR3s include the opening cysteine and the closing phenylalanine or tryptophan. The order of the fields is CDR3 DNA, CDR3 protein, V gene, J gene, clone size, D gene. The D gene is left open where the match is weak. For some rows the clone size is stated as once, few or many, or as a class when expanded; others skip it.

CDR3nt: TGTGCCTGCCGACCGGGGTGGACCTACGAGCAGTACTTC
CDR3aa: CACRPGWTYEQYF
v_gene: TRBV30
j_gene: TRBJ2-7
abundance: NA
d_gene: NA

CDR3nt: TGCAGCGTTGAAGAGGCTAGCTCCCAAGAGACCCAGTACTTC
CDR3aa: CSVEEASSQETQYF
v_gene: TRBV29-1
j_gene: TRBJ2-5
abundance: NA
d_gene: NA

CDR3nt: TGCGCCAGCGGGTGGAGTGACAGGGAACGGGATGGCTACACCTTC
CDR3aa: CASGWSDRERDGYTF
v_gene: TRBV4-1
j_gene: TRBJ1-2
abundance: NA
d_gene: TRBD1

CDR3nt: TGTGCCTTACACGATGGGCGTCCTGGAGCCTACGAGCAGTACTTC
CDR3aa: CALHDGRPGAYEQYF
v_gene: TRBV30
j_gene: TRBJ2-7
abundance: NA
d_gene: NA

CDR3nt: TGTGCCAGCAGCTCGGACTTGGGCAATCAGCCCCAGCATTTT
CDR3aa: CASSSDLGNQPQHF
v_gene: TRBV7-2
j_gene: TRBJ1-5
abundance: few
d_gene: NA

CDR3nt: TGTGCCAGCAGCTTCATCACAGATACGCAGTATTTT
CDR3aa: CASSFITDTQYF
v_gene: TRBV11-2
j_gene: TRBJ2-3
abundance: NA
d_gene: NA

CDR3nt: TGCGCCAGCAGCCAATATCAGGGGGGGTTCGCCTGGGAGCAGTACTTC
CDR3aa: CASSQYQGGFAWEQYF
v_gene: TRBV4-1
j_gene: TRBJ2-7
abundance: NA
d_gene: NA

CDR3nt: TGTGCCAGCAGTCCCCGACAGGGGAACTATGGCTACACCTTC
CDR3aa: CASSPRQGNYGYTF
v_gene: TRBV6-5
j_gene: TRBJ1-2
abundance: NA
d_gene: TRBD1

CDR3nt: TGTGCCAGCAGCGTAGGAAGGACAGGGAACACTGAAGCTTTCTTT
CDR3aa: CASSVGRTGNTEAFF
v_gene: TRBV9
j_gene: TRBJ1-1
abundance: NA
d_gene: TRBD1

CDR3nt: TGTGCCAGCAGGCTAACAGGGGAAGAGACCCAGTACTTC
CDR3aa: CASRLTGEETQYF
v_gene: TRBV7-9
j_gene: TRBJ2-5
abundance: NA
d_gene: TRBD1

CDR3nt: TGTGCCAGCAGCCCGGACAGGGGGGTATACAATGAGCAGTTCTTC
CDR3aa: CASSPDRGVYNEQFF
v_gene: TRBV27
j_gene: TRBJ2-1
abundance: NA
d_gene: TRBD1

CDR3nt: TGTGCCAGCAGTTACTCCGGGGAGAACACAGATACGCAGTATTTT
CDR3aa: CASSYSGENTDTQYF
v_gene: TRBV6-5
j_gene: TRBJ2-3
abundance: NA
d_gene: NA

CDR3nt: TGTGCCTGGAGTGACTTCAGGGGGCGTTCCTCCCACTATGAGCAGTTCTTC
CDR3aa: CAWSDFRGRSSHYEQFF
v_gene: TRBV30
j_gene: TRBJ2-1
abundance: NA
d_gene: TRBD1

CDR3nt: TGTGCCAGCAGCGGCGGGACTAGCGGGAGTCCCGGCACAGATACGCAGTATTTT
CDR3aa: CASSGGTSGSPGTDTQYF
v_gene: TRBV9
j_gene: TRBJ2-3
abundance: NA
d_gene: TRBD2

CDR3nt: TGCGCCAGCAGCCAAGATCATTCAGATAACTATGGCTACACCTTC
CDR3aa: CASSQDHSDNYGYTF
v_gene: TRBV4-1
j_gene: TRBJ1-2
abundance: NA
d_gene: NA

CDR3nt: TGTGCCTGGGAAAGCGGGGGGGCCTACGAGCAGTACTTC
CDR3aa: CAWESGGAYEQYF
v_gene: TRBV30
j_gene: TRBJ2-7
abundance: few
d_gene: TRBD2

CDR3nt: TGTGCCACCAGCAGAGATTTAGGGGACAGCACAGATACGCAGTATTTT
CDR3aa: CATSRDLGDSTDTQYF
v_gene: TRBV15
j_gene: TRBJ2-3
abundance: NA
d_gene: NA

CDR3nt: TGCGCCAGCAGCAGACAGGTCAGCTCCTACGAGCAGTACTTC
CDR3aa: CASSRQVSSYEQYF
v_gene: TRBV5-1
j_gene: TRBJ2-7
abundance: NA
d_gene: NA

CDR3nt: TGTGCCAGCAGCTTTCGGGATGAGCAGTTCTTC
CDR3aa: CASSFRDEQFF
v_gene: TRBV7-2
j_gene: TRBJ2-1
abundance: NA
d_gene: NA

CDR3nt: TGTGCCTGGGACAGGGGCGGCACTGAAGCTTTCTTT
CDR3aa: CAWDRGGTEAFF
v_gene: TRBV30
j_gene: TRBJ1-1
abundance: NA
d_gene: TRBD1

CDR3nt: TGCGCCAGCAGCGAGGGACAGGGAGGTCAGCCCCAGCATTTT
CDR3aa: CASSEGQGGQPQHF
v_gene: TRBV5-1
j_gene: TRBJ1-5
abundance: NA
d_gene: TRBD1

CDR3nt: TGTGCCAGTAGATCGCGGGACGCTGAAGCTTTCTTT
CDR3aa: CASRSRDAEAFF
v_gene: TRBV19
j_gene: TRBJ1-1
abundance: few
d_gene: NA

CDR3nt: TGTGCCACCAGCAGAGCCGGGACACTAAACAATCAGCCCCAGCATTTT
CDR3aa: CATSRAGTLNNQPQHF
v_gene: TRBV15
j_gene: TRBJ1-5
abundance: NA
d_gene: NA

CDR3nt: TGTGCCACCAGCAGAGATCGTGGGCGTTACTCCTACGAGCAGTACTTC
CDR3aa: CATSRDRGRYSYEQYF
v_gene: TRBV15
j_gene: TRBJ2-7
abundance: NA
d_gene: NA

CDR3nt: TGTGCCTGGGCCGGGACAGAGAATCAGCCCCAGCATTTT
CDR3aa: CAWAGTENQPQHF
v_gene: TRBV30
j_gene: TRBJ1-5
abundance: NA
d_gene: TRBD1

CDR3nt: TGTGCCAGCAGCTTAGCGCAGATAGCGGGAGTGACCTACAATGAGCAGTTCTTC
CDR3aa: CASSLAQIAGVTYNEQFF
v_gene: TRBV7-9
j_gene: TRBJ2-1
abundance: once
d_gene: TRBD2

CDR3nt: TGTGCCAGCAGCGTAGATCAGGGGCAGGGAGAGACCCAGTACTTC
CDR3aa: CASSVDQGQGETQYF
v_gene: TRBV9
j_gene: TRBJ2-5
abundance: NA
d_gene: NA

CDR3nt: TGTGCCACCAGCAGCAGCAATCAGCCCCAGCATTTT
CDR3aa: CATSSSNQPQHF
v_gene: TRBV15
j_gene: TRBJ1-5
abundance: NA
d_gene: NA

CDR3nt: TGCAGCCCAGTTCGGGATGTGGCAGATACGCAGTATTTT
CDR3aa: CSPVRDVADTQYF
v_gene: TRBV29-1
j_gene: TRBJ2-3
abundance: NA
d_gene: NA

CDR3nt: TGTGCCAGCTCACCACCTCAAGGGTACGAGCAGTACTTC
CDR3aa: CASSPPQGYEQYF
v_gene: TRBV18
j_gene: TRBJ2-7
abundance: NA
d_gene: NA

CDR3nt: TGTGCCAGCAGCTCGCGACAGGGTGGGTACGAGCAGTACTTC
CDR3aa: CASSSRQGGYEQYF
v_gene: TRBV7-2
j_gene: TRBJ2-7
abundance: once
d_gene: TRBD1

CDR3nt: TGTGCCAGCAGTGAACCACCCCAGCATTTT
CDR3aa: CASSEPPQHF
v_gene: TRBV6-1
j_gene: TRBJ1-5
abundance: NA
d_gene: NA

CDR3nt: TGTGCCAGTTACCCGGGACGGAAACGTGAAGCTTTCTTT
CDR3aa: CASYPGRKREAFF
v_gene: TRBV19
j_gene: TRBJ1-1
abundance: NA
d_gene: NA

CDR3nt: TGTGCCAGCAGCCCCGGGACAGGGGGAAATGAGCAGTTCTTC
CDR3aa: CASSPGTGGNEQFF
v_gene: TRBV11-2
j_gene: TRBJ2-1
abundance: NA
d_gene: TRBD1

CDR3nt: TGTGCCAGCAGGAAAAGGGGGCAGGGCTCCTACAATGAGCAGTTCTTC
CDR3aa: CASRKRGQGSYNEQFF
v_gene: TRBV6-6
j_gene: TRBJ2-1
abundance: NA
d_gene: TRBD1

CDR3nt: TGTGCCAGCCAAGGGGAGACCCAGTACTTC
CDR3aa: CASQGETQYF
v_gene: TRBV6-5
j_gene: TRBJ2-5
abundance: NA
d_gene: NA

CDR3nt: TGTGCCAGCAGTGAATATGGAACTACCCATTTT
CDR3aa: CASSEYGTTHF
v_gene: TRBV25-1
j_gene: TRBJ2-3
abundance: NA
d_gene: NA

CDR3nt: TGTGCCAGCAGCTTAGTCGGAGCCTCTGGAAACACCATATATTTT
CDR3aa: CASSLVGASGNTIYF
v_gene: TRBV7-9
j_gene: TRBJ1-3
abundance: NA
d_gene: NA

CDR3nt: TGTGCCAGTGTGGGCGTTGTGCAGGGGATCGGTCAGCCCCAGCATTTT
CDR3aa: CASVGVVQGIGQPQHF
v_gene: TRBV19
j_gene: TRBJ1-5
abundance: NA
d_gene: NA

CDR3nt: TGTGCCAGCAGCCCCCCCGGCGGGGGCAACGTCCTGACTTTC
CDR3aa: CASSPPGGGNVLTF
v_gene: TRBV7-9
j_gene: TRBJ2-6
abundance: NA
d_gene: TRBD2

CDR3nt: TGTGCCAGCATAAGGGGGGCTACCGATCAGCCCCAGCATTTT
CDR3aa: CASIRGATDQPQHF
v_gene: TRBV28
j_gene: TRBJ1-5
abundance: NA
d_gene: NA

CDR3nt: TGTGCCAGCAGCTACGGACAGGACGAGGTTGAAGCTTTCTTT
CDR3aa: CASSYGQDEVEAFF
v_gene: TRBV11-2
j_gene: TRBJ1-1
abundance: NA
d_gene: TRBD1